The clone carrying this T cell receptor (beta chain) appeared many times. The data stem from a study of T cells in Graves' hyperthyroidism and ophthalmopathy. Amplification targeted TCR beta CDR3 regions from RNA transcripts. The HTBI primer set drove a first-round RT-PCR of the TCR CDR3. TCRdb called the multiplex PCR reads again in MiXCR, with one record for every CDR3 protein. The repertoire includes about 720,000 distinct CDR3 sequences, around 15% of them detected once, and around 7.7% sits in the top ten. This TCR was recovered from a man in his late teens or twenties with Graves' hyperthyroidism. The sequencing sample was made of blood.

The CDR3 is CASSSMLGAYEQYF. DNA for the CDR3: TGTGCCAGCAGTTCGATGCTAGGGGCCTACGAGCAGTACTTC. The gene calls are TRBV6-1 and TRBJ2-7; TRBD1 might be the D (5 bases). Between the trimmed V and J ends, which lost 5 bases and 2 bases, there was a span of 13 bases. Germline V gives CDR1 MNHNS, CDR2 SASEGT. The CDR3 totals 14 residues.